Given below is one T cell receptor (beta chain) in context. Its specificity is not known. These data come from a study of siplizumab effects on memory and regulatory T cells. General study points: Under siplizumab, alloreactive sequences traced to unstimulated CD4+ memory cells were significantly reduced. Unstimulated subsets were the mapping target of only a minor fraction of alloreactive clones.

The mixed lymphocyte reaction cells were grown together in coculture at 37°C for over 5 days. Violet Dye was applied to stimulator PBMCs and CFSE to responder PBMCs before a 1:1 mix. V was clipped by 0 bases and J by 4 bases; unmatched bases: 5. CDR1 is SGHRS and CDR2 is YFSETQ in the germline V gene. The CDR3 has 15 residues. Method: immunoSEQ multiplex PCR; TCRdb's copy keeps in-frame clones and lacks some. This sample has approximately 20,000 clones, with 44% found just once. This clonotype originated in a human donor in good health; the cells came from an allogeneic mixed lymphocyte reaction. Some clones in this sample may be carry-over from other donors' samples. Material for sequencing was CFSE-low (dividing) CD4+ T cells sorted from an allogeneic mixed lymphocyte reaction. The gene calls are TRBV5-1 and TRBJ2-5; TRBD2 matches at 8 bases. CDR3 in amino acids: CASSLATGGLETQYF. In DNA form, the CDR3 reads TGCGCCAGCAGCTTGGCCACGGGAGGGTTAGAGACCCAGTACTTC.